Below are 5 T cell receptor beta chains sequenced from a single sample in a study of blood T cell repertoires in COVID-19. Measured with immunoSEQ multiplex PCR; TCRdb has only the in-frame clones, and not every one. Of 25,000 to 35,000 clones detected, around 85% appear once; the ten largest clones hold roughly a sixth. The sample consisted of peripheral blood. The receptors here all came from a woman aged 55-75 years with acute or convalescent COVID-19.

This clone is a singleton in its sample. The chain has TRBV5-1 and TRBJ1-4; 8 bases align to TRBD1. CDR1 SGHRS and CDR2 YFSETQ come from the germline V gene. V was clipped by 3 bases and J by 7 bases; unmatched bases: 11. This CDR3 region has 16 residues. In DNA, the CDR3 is TGCGCCAGCAGCTCCCAAACGACCGGGACAGGTGAAAAACTGTTTTTT. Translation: CASSSQTTGTGEKLFF.

This CDR3 reads CASSTQGSNEKLFF. The CDR3, as DNA: TGTGCCAGCAGCACACAGGGGAGTAATGAAAAACTGTTTTTT. This chain connects TRBV7-9 to TRBJ1-4; TRBD1 agrees at 7 bases. Germline V gene sequence: CDR1 SEHNR, CDR2 FQNEAQ (reference sequence). The CDR3 is 14 amino acids. Trimming took 5 bases from V and 4 from J; bases not matched to a gene: 4.

CDR3: CASTRRVTDNEQFF. Written as DNA, the CDR3 is TGCGCCAGCACCCGCCGGGTTACGGACAATGAGCAGTTCTTC. The chain is built from TRBV4-1 and TRBJ2-1; D ambiguous. In germline, CDR1 is MGHRA, CDR2 YSYEKL. V was pared by 7 bases and J by 5 bases, with 15 bases between. This CDR3 contains 14 residues.

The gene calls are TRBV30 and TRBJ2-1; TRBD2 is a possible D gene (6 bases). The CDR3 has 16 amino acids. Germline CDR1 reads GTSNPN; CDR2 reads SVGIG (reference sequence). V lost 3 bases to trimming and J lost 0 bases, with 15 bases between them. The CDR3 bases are TGTGCCTGGAGGCGGGCGGGGTACAGCTCCTACAATGAGCAGTTCTTC. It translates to CAWRRAGYSSYNEQFF.

CDR3 region: CASRGQGLNGYTF. CDR3 DNA sequence: TGTGCCAGCAGGGGACAGGGTTTAAATGGCTACACCTTC. V usage is TRBV6-5 and J usage is TRBJ1-2; 9 nucleotides align to TRBD1. V gave up 6 bases and J gave up 6 bases; unmatched junction bases: 5. Germline CDR1 MNHEY, CDR2 SVGAGI. This CDR3 is built from 13 residues.